These T cell receptor beta chains were read from a single sample in a study of shared clonotypes between healthy human individuals. The method was immunoSEQ multiplex PCR; TCRdb's version includes in-frame clones alone and lacks a portion of them. Of around 430,000 clones in the sample, 70% to 80% were seen once. Sample: PBMCs. Source of these receptors: a woman between 35 and 50 years old in good health. Some clones in this sample may be carry-over from other donors' samples. Both conserved end residues are part of each CDR3. A D gene is named only where the DNA matches it firmly. The size field is filled for only some rows; it gives once, few, many or a size class.

TRBV11-2,NA,once,TRBJ2-3,CASSFSPSTDTQYF,TGTGCCAGCAGCTTCAGCCCTAGCACAGATACGCAGTATTTT
TRBV6-1,TRBD2,NA,TRBJ2-3,CASSELAGTDTQYF,TGTGCCAGCAGTGAACTAGCGGGCACAGATACGCAGTATTTT
TRBV5-1,NA,NA,TRBJ2-3,CASSFGESTDTQYF,TGCGCCAGCAGCTTCGGAGAAAGCACAGATACGCAGTATTTT
TRBV5-1,NA,NA,TRBJ2-1,CASQQGTGAYNEQFF,TGCGCCAGCCAGCAGGGTACGGGGGCTTACAATGAGCAGTTCTTC
TRBV28,TRBD1,NA,TRBJ1-3,CASSSRGRRKRNTIYF,TGTGCCAGCAGTTCCAGGGGGCGCCGTAAGAGAAACACCATATATTTT
TRBV11-2,NA,NA,TRBJ2-3,CASSRDTYMGTDTQYF,TGTGCCAGCAGCCGGGACACTTACATGGGCACAGATACGCAGTATTTT
TRBV7-2,NA,few,TRBJ1-5,CASSLGSSGYQPQHF,TGTGCCAGCAGCTTAGGATCGTCGGGTTACCAGCCCCAGCATTTT
TRBV9,NA,few,TRBJ2-3,CASSVAAGAGTDTQYF,TGTGCCAGCAGCGTAGCTGCGGGGGCCGGGACAGATACGCAGTATTTT
TRBV6-1,TRBD2,NA,TRBJ2-2,CASSTSGSQAGELFF,TGTGCCAGCAGTACTAGCGGGAGTCAGGCCGGGGAGCTGTTTTTT
TRBV18,NA,NA,TRBJ2-6,CASSPGITGANVLTF,TGTGCCAGCTCACCAGGGATCACTGGGGCCAACGTCCTGACTTTC
TRBV19,NA,few,TRBJ1-3,CASRMTVTGNTIYF,TGTGCCAGTAGGATGACAGTTACTGGAAACACCATATATTTT
TRBV5-1,TRBD2,NA,TRBJ2-7,CASSSSGGRYEQYF,TGCGCCAGCAGCTCGTCGGGGGGGCGCTACGAGCAGTACTTC
TRBV20-1,NA,once,TRBJ2-5,CSAALQETQYF,TGCAGTGCAGCCCTTCAAGAGACCCAGTACTTC
TRBV10-3,NA,NA,TRBJ2-2,CAISLANTGELFF,TGTGCCATCAGCCTCGCGAACACCGGGGAGCTGTTTTTT
TRBV29-1,NA,NA,TRBJ1-4,CSVGVGAGEEKLFF,TGCAGCGTTGGTGTAGGGGCAGGGGAAGAAAAACTGTTTTTT
TRBV7-8,TRBD2,many,TRBJ2-1,CASNPSGILYNEQFF,TGTGCCAGCAACCCTAGCGGGATACTCTACAATGAGCAGTTCTTC
TRBV6-6,TRBD1,NA,TRBJ2-7,CAAGGQVDNEQYF,TGTGCCGCCGGAGGACAGGTAGACAACGAGCAGTACTTC
TRBV28,TRBD1,NA,TRBJ2-7,CASSSTGTGVYEQYF,TGTGCCAGCAGTTCCACCGGGACAGGGGTATACGAGCAGTACTTC
TRBV5-4,NA,NA,TRBJ2-1,CASSKDSNDWGNEQFF,TGTGCCAGCAGCAAGGACTCTAACGATTGGGGGAATGAGCAGTTCTTC
TRBV5-1,NA,NA,TRBJ2-1,CASSLAASLEQFF,TGCGCCAGCAGCTTGGCGGCTAGCCTTGAGCAGTTCTTC
TRBV5-1,TRBD2,NA,TRBJ2-3,CASSLGVGTSGYTQYF,TGCGCCAGCAGCTTGGGAGTAGGGACTAGCGGTTATACGCAGTATTTT
TRBV5-1,NA,NA,TRBJ2-7,CASSLAGESYEQYF,TGCGCCAGCAGCTTGGCGGGAGAGAGCTACGAGCAGTACTTC
TRBV5-6,NA,NA,TRBJ2-7,CASSLATYEQYF,TGTGCCAGCAGCTTGGCCACCTACGAGCAGTACTTC
TRBV28,NA,NA,TRBJ1-3,CASLDSRSGNTIYF,TGTGCCAGCCTAGACAGTAGGTCTGGAAACACCATATATTTT
TRBV19,NA,NA,TRBJ1-5,CASRGVGVWPQHF,TGTGCCAGTAGAGGGGTGGGGGTTTGGCCCCAGCATTTT
TRBV10-3,NA,NA,TRBJ1-1,CAISESDDGNTEAFF,TGTGCCATCAGTGAGTCTGATGATGGGAACACTGAAGCTTTCTTT
TRBV5-1,NA,NA,TRBJ2-4,CASSLIGGPRNIQYF,TGCGCCAGCAGCTTGATAGGTGGGCCCAGAAACATTCAGTACTTC
TRBV30,NA,NA,TRBJ2-7,CAWRKTGAYEQYF,TGTGCCTGGAGGAAGACAGGAGCCTACGAGCAGTACTTC
TRBV14,NA,NA,TRBJ2-1,CASSQALGGEQFF,TGTGCCAGCAGCCAAGCCCTAGGCGGTGAGCAGTTCTTC
TRBV10-3,TRBD2,NA,TRBJ2-1,CATSPGTSGNGDEQFF,TGTGCCACTTCTCCCGGGACTAGCGGGAATGGGGATGAGCAGTTCTTC
TRBV6-5,NA,NA,TRBJ2-4,CASSYSGQLYF,TGTGCCAGCAGTTACTCGGGACAATTGTACTTC
TRBV7-9,TRBD1,NA,TRBJ1-3,CASSRTDRGRNTIYF,TGTGCCAGCAGCCGGACCGACAGGGGCAGGAACACCATATATTTT
TRBV6-6,NA,once,TRBJ2-2,CASSWTASRGELFF,TGTGCCAGCAGCTGGACTGCGTCAAGGGGGGAGCTGTTTTTT
TRBV18,TRBD1,NA,TRBJ1-2,CASSPRGRSGGLDGYTF,TGTGCCAGCTCACCACGAGGCAGGTCAGGGGGCTTGGATGGCTACACCTTC
TRBV6-1,NA,few,TRBJ2-7,CAIRDILYEQYF,TGTGCCATCCGGGACATCCTCTACGAGCAGTACTTC
TRBV7-2,NA,once,TRBJ2-7,CASSLAMEGANEQYF,TGTGCCAGCAGCTTAGCGATGGAGGGTGCGAACGAGCAGTACTTC
TRBV10-3,TRBD1,NA,TRBJ2-3,CAAGGYPGTDTQYF,TGTGCCGCAGGGGGCTACCCTGGCACAGATACGCAGTATTTT
TRBV30,TRBD1,once,TRBJ2-1,CAWSTGGYNEQFF,TGTGCCTGGAGTACAGGGGGCTACAATGAGCAGTTCTTC
TRBV7-2,NA,NA,TRBJ1-2,CASSLVVAGTPRGYTF,TGTGCCAGCAGCTTAGTGGTCGCCGGGACCCCCCGAGGCTACACCTTC
TRBV11-2,TRBD2,NA,TRBJ2-5,CASSPIQREGRETQYF,TGTGCCAGCAGCCCAATCCAGCGGGAGGGCCGGGAGACCCAGTACTTC
TRBV5-4,NA,NA,TRBJ2-7,CASSPWERAGRYEQYF,TGTGCCAGCAGTCCATGGGAGAGGGCGGGCCGCTACGAGCAGTACTTC
TRBV7-9,TRBD1,NA,TRBJ1-1,CASSQGQGMNTEAFF,TGTGCCAGCAGCCAAGGACAGGGCATGAACACTGAAGCTTTCTTT